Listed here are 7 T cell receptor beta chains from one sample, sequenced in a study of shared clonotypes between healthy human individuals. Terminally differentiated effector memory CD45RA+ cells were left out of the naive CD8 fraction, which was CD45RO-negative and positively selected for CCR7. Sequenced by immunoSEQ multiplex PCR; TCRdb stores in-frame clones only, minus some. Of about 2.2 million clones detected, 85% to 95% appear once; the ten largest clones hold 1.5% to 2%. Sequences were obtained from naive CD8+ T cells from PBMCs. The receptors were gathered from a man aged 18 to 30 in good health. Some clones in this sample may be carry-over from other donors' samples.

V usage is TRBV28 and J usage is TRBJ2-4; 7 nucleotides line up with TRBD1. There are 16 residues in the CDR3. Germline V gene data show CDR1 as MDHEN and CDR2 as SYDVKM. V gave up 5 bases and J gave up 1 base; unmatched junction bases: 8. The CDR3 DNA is TGTGCCAGCAGTGCGCTGACAGGGTGGGCCAAAAACATTCAGTACTTC. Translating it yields CASSALTGWAKNIQYF.

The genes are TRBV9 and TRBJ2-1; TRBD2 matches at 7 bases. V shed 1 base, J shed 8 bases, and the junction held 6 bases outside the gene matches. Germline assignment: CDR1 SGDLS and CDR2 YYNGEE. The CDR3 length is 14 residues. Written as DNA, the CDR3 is TGTGCCAGCAGCGTATTCAGGCTAGCGGATGAGCAGTTCTTC. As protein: CASSVFRLADEQFF.

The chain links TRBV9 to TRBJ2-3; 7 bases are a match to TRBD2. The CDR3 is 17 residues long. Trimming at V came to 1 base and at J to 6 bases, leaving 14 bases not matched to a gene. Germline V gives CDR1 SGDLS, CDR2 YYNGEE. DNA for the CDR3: TGTGCCAGCAGCGTATCATGGGTAGGCGGGAGTGAGGATACGCAGTATTTT. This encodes CASSVSWVGGSEDTQYF.

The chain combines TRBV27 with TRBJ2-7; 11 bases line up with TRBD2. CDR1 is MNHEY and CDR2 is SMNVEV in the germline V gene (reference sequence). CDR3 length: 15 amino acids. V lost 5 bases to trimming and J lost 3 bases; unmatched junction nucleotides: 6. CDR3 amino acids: CASSVLAGDGYEQYF. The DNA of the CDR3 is TGTGCCAGCAGTGTACTAGCGGGAGACGGCTACGAGCAGTACTTC.

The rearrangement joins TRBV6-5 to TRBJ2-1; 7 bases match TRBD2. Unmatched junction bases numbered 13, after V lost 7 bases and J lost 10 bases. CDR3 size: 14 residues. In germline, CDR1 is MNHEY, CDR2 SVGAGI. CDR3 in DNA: TGTGCCAGCACCCCGGCTAGCGGTCCAGGAGAGCAGTTCTTC. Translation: CASTPASGPGEQFF.

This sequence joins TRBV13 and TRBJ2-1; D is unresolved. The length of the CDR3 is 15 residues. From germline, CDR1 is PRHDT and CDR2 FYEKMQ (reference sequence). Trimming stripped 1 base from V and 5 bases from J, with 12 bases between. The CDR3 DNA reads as TGTGCCAGCAGCTTAGACGCGGCGAGCAACAATGAGCAGTTCTTC. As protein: CASSLDAASNNEQFF. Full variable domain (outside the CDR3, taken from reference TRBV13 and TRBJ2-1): AAGVIQSPRHLIKEKRETATLKCYPIPRHDTVYWYQQGPGQDPQFLISFYEKMQSDKGSIPDRFSAQQFSDYHSELNMSSLELGDSALYFCASSLDAASNNEQFFGPGTRLTVL.

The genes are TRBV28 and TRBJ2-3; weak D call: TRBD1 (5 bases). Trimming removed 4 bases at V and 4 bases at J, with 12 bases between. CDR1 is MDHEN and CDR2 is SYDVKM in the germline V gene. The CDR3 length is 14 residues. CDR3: CASSSGMKSDTQYF. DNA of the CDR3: TGTGCCAGCAGTTCAGGGATGAAGTCAGATACGCAGTATTTT. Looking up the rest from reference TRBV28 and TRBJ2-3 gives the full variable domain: DVKVTQSSRYLVKRTGEKVFLECVQDMDHENMFWYRQDPGLGLRLIYFSYDVKMKEKGDIPEGYSVSREKKERFSLILESASTNQTSMYLCASSSGMKSDTQYFGPGTRLTVL.